One TCR beta chain is described in this entry. What it binds is unknown. The junction departs from germline at one end; a sequencing error may be responsible. The source of the sample is a study of metastatic and nonmetastatic thyroid tumors. Study-level information: Where malignant and benign thyroid patients were concerned, repertoires were compared across blood and tumor or nodule tissue.

Prior to thyroid surgery, none of the patients had received any treatment. The length of the CDR3 is 16 residues. Germline CDR1 is DFQATT and CDR2 is SNEGSKA (reference sequence). Study-wide points: It was reported that TCR beta diversity was significantly higher in malignant thyroid tumors than benign nodules, in blood and tumor.

Methods used by the authors: Across clinicopathological groups, CDR3 differences served as the basis for building a distant-metastasis classifier for papillary thyroid cancer. TCRdb redid the clone calls on the PCR reads using MiXCR. None of the V and J calls come from the authors' own analysis; TCRdb made them. The repertoire holds almost 35,000 clones, about a third seen once, with roughly 20% in the top ten. This chain joins TRBV20-1 and TRBJ2-7, with TRBD2 as a possible D gene (6 bases). Sequencing was done on a sample of tumor tissue. The TCR was taken from a female donor with papillary thyroid cancer or a benign thyroid nodule (not recorded which). Some clones in this sample may be carry-over from other donors' samples. The CDR3 DNA follows: TGCAGTGCCCCTCGGCCCTTTGAGCGGGCCTCCTACGGGCAGTACTTC. Translation gives CSAPRPFERASYGQYF.